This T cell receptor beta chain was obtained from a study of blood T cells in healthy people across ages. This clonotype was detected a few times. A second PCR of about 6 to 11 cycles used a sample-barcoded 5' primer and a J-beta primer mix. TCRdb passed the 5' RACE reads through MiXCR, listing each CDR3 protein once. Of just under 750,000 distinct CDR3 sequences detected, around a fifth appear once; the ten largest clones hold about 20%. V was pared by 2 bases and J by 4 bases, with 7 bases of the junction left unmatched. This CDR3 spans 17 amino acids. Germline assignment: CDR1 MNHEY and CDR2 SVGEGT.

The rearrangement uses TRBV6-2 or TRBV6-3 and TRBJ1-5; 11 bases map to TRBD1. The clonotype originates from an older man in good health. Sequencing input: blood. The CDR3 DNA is TGTGCCAGCAGTTACCCCCGGGGGACAGGGGGGAATCAGCCCCAGCATTTT. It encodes CASSYPRGTGGNQPQHF.